One sample yielded the 18 T cell receptor beta chains listed below, sequenced in a study of long-term antiretroviral therapy in people with HIV. Survey-level resolution applied to immunoSEQ assay v3.0. Generated by immunoSEQ multiplex PCR, the TCRdb table keeps only in-frame clones and is missing some. Among about 23,000 clones listed, roughly 82% were seen once. This material consisted of unsorted PBMCs, taken 0.3 years after starting antiretroviral therapy. These TCRs come from a man aged 45 to 65 with HIV.

A remark on this clone: Different DNA sequences within this sample yield the same CDR3. The genes are TRBV7-2 and TRBJ1-3; unclear D gene. In germline, CDR1 is SGHTA, CDR2 FQGNSA. This CDR3 spans 14 amino acids. V shed 1 base and J shed 1 base, with 5 bases lying between them. The CDR3 coding sequence is TGTGCCAGCAGCTTAGGGGGTTCTGGAAACACCATATATTTT. This gives the protein CASSLGGSGNTIYF.

The chain joins TRBV6-5 to TRBJ1-2; D unclear. V dropped 7 bases and J dropped 1 base, with 13 bases sitting between them. Germline CDR1 MNHEY, CDR2 SVGAGI. The CDR3 runs to 14 residues. CDR3 bases: TGTGCCAGCACCTTGACCCGGAGTAACTATGGCTACACCTTC. It specifies CASTLTRSNYGYTF.

This clone is deemed medium-sized. The chain is built from TRBV27 and TRBJ1-1; D is unclear. Deletions cut 6 bases from V and 3 bases from J, with 20 bases between. This CDR3 contains 16 residues. CDR1 MNHEY and CDR2 SMNVEV come from the germline V gene (reference sequence). The CDR3 DNA reads as TGTGCCAGCAGCCGGGAACCCTCCCAAGAAGACACTGAAGCTTTCTTT. It encodes CASSREPSQEDTEAFF.

The chain employs TRBV7-2 and TRBJ2-3; TRBD2 aligns across 9 bases. J lost 5 bases, V lost 5 bases, and 8 bases had no gene match. The CDR3 covers 15 residues. Germline CDR1 is SGHTA and CDR2 is FQGNSA. The CDR3, as DNA: TGTGCCAGCAGCCTCGTAGCGGGAGTAATAGATACGCAGTATTTT. As protein: CASSLVAGVIDTQYF.

The rearrangement uses TRBV7-9 and TRBJ2-1; possible D gene TRBD1, 6 bases. Germline-derived CDR1 and CDR2 are SEHNR and FQNEAQ (reference sequence). The CDR3 is made up of 12 amino acids. V lost 10 bases to trimming and J lost 7 bases, with 14 bases between them. The CDR3 sequence: CAILSQGNEQFF. CDR3 DNA: TGTGCCATCCTGAGCCAGGGGAATGAGCAGTTCTTC.

The gene calls are TRBV4-3 and TRBJ2-2; 7 bases agree with TRBD2. The CDR3 spans 19 residues. V shed 0 bases, J shed 3 bases, and the junction held 13 bases outside the gene matches. Germline V gives CDR1 LGHNA, CDR2 YSLEER. The CDR3 nucleotides read TGCGCCAGCAGCCAAGATTGGGGAGGGATCTCCAGGCACACCGGGGAGCTGTTTTTT. This gives the protein CASSQDWGGISRHTGELFF.

This clone was seen a handful of times. CDR3 amino acids: CASSPAGASNTIYF. CDR3 DNA sequence: TGTGCCAGCAGCCCCGCCGGGGCTAGTAACACCATATATTTT. V gene TRBV7-2 combines with J gene TRBJ1-3, with D perhaps TRBD1 (5 bases). This CDR3 contains 14 residues. V dropped 5 bases and J dropped 7 bases, with 15 bases sitting between them. Looked up from germline, CDR1 is SGHTA and CDR2 is FQGNSA.

The genes are TRBV25-1 and TRBJ1-2, with D unresolved. CDR1 MGHDK and CDR2 SYGVNS come from the germline V gene. Trimming shortened V by 3 bases and J by 2 bases, and 7 bases separated the two germline ends. The CDR3 has 13 amino acids. The CDR3 sequence is CASSDNSNYGYTF. CDR3 DNA: TGTGCCAGCAGTGATAATAGCAACTATGGCTACACCTTC.

The gene calls are TRBV30 and TRBJ2-1; D gene uncertain. The CDR3 spans 12 residues. V lost 1 base and J 4 bases, leaving 5 bases between the germline ends. CDR1 and CDR2 from the germline V gene are GTSNPN and SVGIG (reference sequence). This CDR3 is CAWSAPYNEQFF. CDR3 DNA: TGTGCCTGGAGTGCCCCATACAATGAGCAGTTCTTC.

The rearrangement links TRBV4-1 to TRBJ1-2, with D unclear. The CDR3 totals 16 residues. Germline V CDR1 and CDR2: MGHRA, YSYEKL. V was cut by 0 bases and J by 8 bases, with 19 bases left in between. This CDR3 is CASSQDGHGNSRGYTF. DNA of the CDR3: TGCGCCAGCAGCCAAGATGGGCATGGGAATTCCCGCGGCTACACCTTC.

The rearrangement uses TRBV7-9 and TRBJ2-3; TRBD1 aligns across 7 bases. There are 15 residues in the CDR3. With 3 bases clipped from V and 6 bases from J, the junction kept 9 bases outside the gene matches. CDR1 and CDR2 from the germline V gene are SEHNR and FQNEAQ (reference sequence). CDR3: CASSFTGTAYDTQYF. The CDR3, as DNA: TGTGCCAGCAGCTTTACCGGGACAGCTTATGATACGCAGTATTTT.

The rearrangement uses TRBV30 and TRBJ1-5, with a weak D call TRBD1 (5 bases). Trimming removed 3 bases from V and 3 bases from J, with 12 bases in between. This CDR3 is built from 14 residues. The germline gives CDR1 GTSNPN, CDR2 SVGIG (reference sequence). The DNA for the CDR3 is TGTGCCTGGAGCGGACACGCACTCAATCAGCCCCAGCATTTT. This gives the protein CAWSGHALNQPQHF. Using reference TRBV30 and TRBJ1-5 for the parts outside the CDR3, the full variable domain is SQTIHQWPATLVQPVGSPLSLECTVEGTSNPNLYWYRQAAGRGLQLLFYSVGIGQISSEVPQNLSASRPQDRQFILSSKKLLLSDSGFYLCAWSGHALNQPQHFGDGTRLSIL.

The V call is TRBV19, the J call TRBJ2-6; no reliable D call. There are 16 residues in the CDR3. V lost 3 bases to trimming and J lost 4 bases, with 13 bases between them. The germline V gene encodes CDR1 LNHDA and CDR2 SQIVND (reference sequence). The DNA of the CDR3 is TGTGCCAGTAGTATCCAGCATGAGTTGGGGGCCAACGTCCTGACTTTC. It translates to CASSIQHELGANVLTF.

This clone is deemed medium-sized. V and J are TRBV7-6 and TRBJ2-7; D ambiguous. Looked up from germline, CDR1 is SGHVS and CDR2 is FNYEAQ. The CDR3 runs 15 residues. Trimming shortened V by 5 bases and J by 0 bases, and 14 bases separated the two germline ends. CDR3 coding DNA: TGTGCCAGCAGCCCTATAGAGGCTATCTCCTACGAGCAGTACTTC. It specifies CASSPIEAISYEQYF.

This clone was recorded only once. V usage is TRBV19 and J usage is TRBJ2-1; the D gene is possibly TRBD2 (5 bases). Germline CDR1 reads LNHDA; CDR2 reads SQIVND (reference sequence). Trimming left V 3 bases short and J 5 bases short, with 8 bases between. This CDR3 comprises 13 residues. The CDR3 DNA reads as TGTGCCAGTAGTATTTTCGGGGACAATGAGCAGTTCTTC. Its translation: CASSIFGDNEQFF.

The chain employs TRBV29-1 and TRBJ1-4, with D possibly being TRBD1 (5 bases). This CDR3 contains 14 residues. V lost 7 bases to trimming and J lost 2 bases, with 14 bases between them. Germline V gives CDR1 SQVTM, CDR2 ANQGSEA. This chain's CDR3 is CSAFLRETNEKLFF. The CDR3 region has the DNA TGCAGCGCTTTTCTCAGGGAGACTAATGAAAAACTGTTTTTT.

The J gene is TRBJ2-1, the V gene TRBV11-2; 11 bases line up with TRBD2. Germline V gives CDR1 SGHAT, CDR2 FQNNGV. The CDR3 totals 15 residues. V trimming: 8 bases; J trimming: 6 bases; junction bases outside the gene matches: 9. The CDR3 region has the DNA TGTGCCAGCGCTAGCGGGAGGTCGACTACCAATGAGCAGTTCTTC. This gives the protein CASASGRSTTNEQFF.

The rearrangement links TRBV30 to TRBJ2-6; TRBD1 or TRBD2 may be the D gene (7 bases each). Trimming stripped 5 bases from V and 0 bases from J, with 20 bases between. Germline-derived CDR1 and CDR2 are GTSNPN and SVGIG (reference sequence). There are 18 residues in the CDR3. The CDR3 sequence: CAWLGRGQRVSGANVLTF. The CDR3 DNA reads as TGTGCCTGGTTAGGGAGGGGACAGAGAGTCTCTGGGGCCAACGTCCTGACTTTC.